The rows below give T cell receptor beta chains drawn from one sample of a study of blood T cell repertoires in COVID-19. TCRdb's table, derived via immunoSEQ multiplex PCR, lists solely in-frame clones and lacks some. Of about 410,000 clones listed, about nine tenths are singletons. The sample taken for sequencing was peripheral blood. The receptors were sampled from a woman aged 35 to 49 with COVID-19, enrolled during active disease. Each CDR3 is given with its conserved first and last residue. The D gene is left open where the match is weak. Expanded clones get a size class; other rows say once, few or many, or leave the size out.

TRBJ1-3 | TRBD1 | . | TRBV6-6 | CASTTGAGAAGNTIYF | TGTGCCAGCACCACAGGGGCAGGGGCAGCAGGAAACACCATATATTTT
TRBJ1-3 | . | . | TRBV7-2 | CASSPNMGPDTIYF | TGTGCCAGCAGCCCGAACATGGGGCCGGACACCATATATTTT
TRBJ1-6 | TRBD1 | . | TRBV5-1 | CASSSTRQGTSPLHF | TGCGCCAGCAGCTCCACAAGACAGGGTACTTCACCCCTCCACTTT
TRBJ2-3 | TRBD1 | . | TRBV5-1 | CASSLDRGLRTDTQYF | TGCGCCAGCAGCTTGGACAGGGGGCTGCGGACAGATACGCAGTATTTT
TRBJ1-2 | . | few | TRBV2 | CASSEGNSLYGYTF | TGTGCCAGCAGTGAAGGTAACAGCCTCTATGGCTACACCTTC
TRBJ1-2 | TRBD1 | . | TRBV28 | CASSFRGRGNGYTF | TGTGCCAGCAGTTTCAGGGGGCGAGGGAATGGCTACACCTTC
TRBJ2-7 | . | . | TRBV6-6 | CASRTRTGNNEQYF | TGTGCCAGCAGGACACGAACAGGGAACAACGAGCAGTACTTC
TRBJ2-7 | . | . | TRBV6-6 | CASSYTPGTITEQYF | TGTGCCAGCAGTTACACGCCCGGGACAATAACCGAGCAGTACTTC
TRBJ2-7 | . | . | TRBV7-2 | CASSIGTQKEQYF | TGTGCCAGCAGCATCGGGACACAAAAGGAGCAGTACTTC
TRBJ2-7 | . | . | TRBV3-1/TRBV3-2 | CASSQVGETDYEQYF | TGTGCCAGCAGCCAAGTAGGCGAGACTGACTACGAGCAGTACTTC
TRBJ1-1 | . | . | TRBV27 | CASRPLIGVRPEAFF | TGTGCCAGCAGACCTCTTATCGGGGTACGGCCTGAAGCTTTCTTT
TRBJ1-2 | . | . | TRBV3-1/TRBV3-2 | CASSPRRGRYGYTF | TGTGCCAGCAGCCCCAGGAGAGGGAGGTATGGCTACACCTTC
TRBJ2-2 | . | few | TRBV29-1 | CSVEERNRGGGGELFF | TGCAGCGTTGAGGAACGGAACAGGGGGGGCGGCGGGGAGCTGTTTTTT
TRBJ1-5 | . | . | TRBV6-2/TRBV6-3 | CASSYLPGQWMDQPQHF | TGTGCCAGCAGTTACCTCCCCGGACAGTGGATGGATCAGCCCCAGCATTTT
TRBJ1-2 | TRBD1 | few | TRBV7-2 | CASSLAHGTGGGYTF | TGTGCCAGCAGCTTAGCCCATGGGACAGGGGGAGGCTACACCTTC
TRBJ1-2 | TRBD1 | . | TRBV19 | CASRGQGSPAPNYGYTF | TGTGCCAGTAGAGGACAGGGGAGTCCCGCACCTAACTATGGCTACACCTTC
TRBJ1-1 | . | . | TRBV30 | CAWTTRWTAPRAEAFF | TGTGCCTGGACTACCCGATGGACAGCGCCCAGGGCTGAAGCTTTCTTT
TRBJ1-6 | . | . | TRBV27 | CASSLSRRASPLHF | TGTGCCAGCAGTTTGAGCAGGCGGGCTTCACCCCTCCACTTT
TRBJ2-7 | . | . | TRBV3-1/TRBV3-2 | CASSRTKLEQYF | TGTGCCAGCAGCCGGACAAAGCTCGAGCAGTACTTC
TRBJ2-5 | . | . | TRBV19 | CASSIRGQRGTQYF | TGTGCCAGTAGTATACGAGGGCAGCGAGGGACCCAGTACTTC
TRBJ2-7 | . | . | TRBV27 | CASGAYEQYF | TGTGCCAGCGGAGCCTACGAGCAGTACTTC
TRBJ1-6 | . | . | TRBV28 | CASRRTSNSPLHF | TGTGCCAGCAGACGGACTTCTAATTCACCCCTCCACTTT
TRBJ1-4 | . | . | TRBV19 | CASNYRINEKLFF | TGTGCCAGTAACTACAGGATTAATGAAAAACTGTTTTTT
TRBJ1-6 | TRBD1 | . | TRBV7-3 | CASSLSTGENSPLHF | TGTGCCAGCAGCCTGTCGACAGGGGAAAATTCACCCCTCCACTTT
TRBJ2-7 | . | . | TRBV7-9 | CASSEPGGLHSYEQYF | TGTGCCAGCAGCGAGCCGGGTGGCCTCCACTCCTACGAGCAGTACTTC
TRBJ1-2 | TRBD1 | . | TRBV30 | CAWSVLDRGAYGYTF | TGTGCCTGGAGTGTACTGGACAGGGGGGCCTATGGCTACACCTTC
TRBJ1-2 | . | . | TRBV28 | CASSFAGNAYGYTF | TGTGCCAGCAGTTTTGCGGGGAATGCCTATGGCTACACCTTC
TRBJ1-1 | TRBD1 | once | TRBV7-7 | CASSPHSGTGAYEAFF | TGTGCTAGCAGCCCTCATTCCGGGACAGGAGCTTATGAAGCTTTCTTT